This T cell receptor beta chain was obtained from a study of molecular identifiers for immune sequencing clone quantification. Study as a whole: In the replicates, RNA derived from roughly 20,000 or 100,000 naive CD8 cells was divided into five parts, and four were sequenced. Regarding the study as a whole: Clones above 20 RNA copies contained over 98% of effector molecules but under 1% of naive ones.

TCRdb analysed the PCR reads with MiXCR anew, one entry per CDR3 protein. The repertoire holds 70,000 to 90,000 distinct CDR3 sequences, 21% seen once, with 1% to 1.2% in the top ten. V dropped 4 bases and J dropped 5; count of bases not matched to a gene: 9. The CDR3 length is 16 residues. Per the germline V gene, CDR1 is SGHRS and CDR2 is YFSETQ. For naive CD8 T cells, sorting used the CD8+CD4-CCR7+CD45RA+ phenotype. This clonotype was observed many times. Its antigen is undetermined. The TCR originated in a human donor in good health. Some libraries in this study had Jurkat cell RNA spiked in. Sequencing was done on a sample of naive CD8+ T cells from blood, with Jurkat cell RNA spiked in. This sample's subset: FACS-sorted CD8+CD4-CCR7+CD45RA+ naive T cells. This chain uses TRBV5-1 with TRBJ1-1; TRBD1 agrees at 12 bases. The CDR3 loop reads CASSPGTGGLGTEAFF. The CDR3 DNA sequence: TGCGCCAGCAGCCCTGGGACAGGGGGCTTGGGGACTGAAGCTTTCTTT. Together with reference TRBV5-1 and TRBJ1-1, the CDR3 gives the full variable domain: KAGVTQTPRYLIKTRGQQVTLSCSPISGHRSVSWYQQTPGQGLQFLFEYFSETQRNKGNFPGRFSGRQFSNSRSEMNVSTLELGDSALYLCASSPGTGGLGTEAFFGQGTRLTVV.